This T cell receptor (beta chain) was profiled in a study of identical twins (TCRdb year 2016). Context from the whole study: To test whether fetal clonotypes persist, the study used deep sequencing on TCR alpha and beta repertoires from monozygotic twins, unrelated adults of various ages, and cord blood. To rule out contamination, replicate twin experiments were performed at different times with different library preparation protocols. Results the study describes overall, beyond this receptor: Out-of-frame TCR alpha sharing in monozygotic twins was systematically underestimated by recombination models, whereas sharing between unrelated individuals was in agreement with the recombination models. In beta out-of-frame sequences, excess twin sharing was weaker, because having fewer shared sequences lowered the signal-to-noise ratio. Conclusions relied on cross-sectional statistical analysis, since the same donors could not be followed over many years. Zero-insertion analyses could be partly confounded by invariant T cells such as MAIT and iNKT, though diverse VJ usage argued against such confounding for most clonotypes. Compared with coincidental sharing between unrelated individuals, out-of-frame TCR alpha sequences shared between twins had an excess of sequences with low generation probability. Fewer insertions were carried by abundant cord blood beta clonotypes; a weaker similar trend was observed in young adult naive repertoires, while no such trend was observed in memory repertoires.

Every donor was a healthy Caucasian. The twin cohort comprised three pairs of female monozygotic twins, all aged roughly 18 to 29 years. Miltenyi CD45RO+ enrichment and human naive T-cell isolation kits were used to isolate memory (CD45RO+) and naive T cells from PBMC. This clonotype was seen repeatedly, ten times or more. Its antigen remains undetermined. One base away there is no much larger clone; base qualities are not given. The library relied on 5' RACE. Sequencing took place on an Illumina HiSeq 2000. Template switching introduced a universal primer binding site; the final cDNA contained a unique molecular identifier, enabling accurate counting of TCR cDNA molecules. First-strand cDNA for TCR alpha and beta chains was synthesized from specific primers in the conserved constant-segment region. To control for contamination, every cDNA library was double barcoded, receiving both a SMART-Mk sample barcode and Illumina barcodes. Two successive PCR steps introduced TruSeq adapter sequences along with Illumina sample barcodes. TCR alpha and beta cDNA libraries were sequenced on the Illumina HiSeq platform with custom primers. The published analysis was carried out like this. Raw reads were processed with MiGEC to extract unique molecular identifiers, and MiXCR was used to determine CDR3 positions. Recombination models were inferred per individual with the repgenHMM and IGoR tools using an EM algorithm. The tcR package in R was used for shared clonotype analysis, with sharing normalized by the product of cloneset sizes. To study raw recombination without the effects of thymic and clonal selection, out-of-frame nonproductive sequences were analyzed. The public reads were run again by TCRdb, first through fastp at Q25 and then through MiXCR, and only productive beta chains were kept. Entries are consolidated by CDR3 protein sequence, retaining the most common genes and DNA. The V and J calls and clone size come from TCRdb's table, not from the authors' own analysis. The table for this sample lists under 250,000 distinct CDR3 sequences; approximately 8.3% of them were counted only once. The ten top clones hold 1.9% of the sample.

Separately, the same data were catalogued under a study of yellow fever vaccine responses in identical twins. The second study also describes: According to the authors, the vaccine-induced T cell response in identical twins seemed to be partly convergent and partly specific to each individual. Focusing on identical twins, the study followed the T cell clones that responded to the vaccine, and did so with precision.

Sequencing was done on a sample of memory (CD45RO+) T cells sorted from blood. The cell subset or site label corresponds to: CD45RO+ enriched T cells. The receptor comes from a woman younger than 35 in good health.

This receptor has the CDR3 CASSQYRVSNTGELFF. The DNA is TGTGCCAGCAGCCAATACAGGGTTTCCAACACCGGGGAGCTGTTTTTT. The chain joins TRBV28 to TRBJ2-2, with a tentative D gene TRBD1 over 6 matching bases. V loses 6 bases, J loses 2 bases, and the germline ends lie 16 bases apart. Spanning cysteine to phenylalanine, the CDR3 consists of 16 amino acids. The DNA shown is the 48-base CDR3, in frame from base 1. CDR1 MDHEN and CDR2 SYDVKM were looked up in the germline V gene.